These 13 T cell receptor beta chains came from one sample sequenced in a study of graft-versus-host responses after intestinal transplantation. These receptors have no known antigen. Sequencing was performed with immunoSEQ multiplex PCR; in TCRdb, only in-frame clones are kept and a portion is missing. The sample shows about 71,000 clones, less than 95% of them seen only once. The sequenced sample was unstimulated CD8+ T cells sorted from spleen or lymph node cells, obtained before intestinal transplant. The source of these receptors is a human donor who received an intestinal transplant.

This chain joins TRBV7-6 and TRBJ1-1; tentatively, D is TRBD1 (5 bases). The length of the CDR3 is 13 residues. Germline CDR1 reads SGHVS; CDR2 reads FNYEAQ. V lost 1 base and J lost 11, with 14 bases in between. CDR3 bases: TGTGCCAGCAGCTTAGGTGGGGCCCCGGAGGCTTTCTTT. Its protein is CASSLGGAPEAFF.

Written as DNA, the CDR3 is TGTGCCAGCAGTGCCCAAGGAGGGGATCCCCTCCACTTT. Its translation: CASSAQGGDPLHF. V is TRBV6-4 and J is TRBJ1-6, with D possibly matching TRBD1 (5 bases). CDR1 and CDR2 (germline): MRHNA, SNTAGT. V was pared by 4 bases and J by 13 bases, with 14 bases between. The CDR3 runs 13 residues.

This clone has just a few counts. This rearrangement joins TRBV5-6 to TRBJ1-1; TRBD1 matches at 10 bases. The CDR3 extends over 14 amino acids. Germline CDR1 SGHDT, CDR2 YYEEEE. V trimming: 0 bases; J trimming: 4 bases; junction bases outside the gene matches: 0. CDR3 in DNA: TGTGCCAGCAGCTTGGGGACAGGGGGCACTGAAGCTTTCTTT. Its translation is CASSLGTGGTEAFF.

The J gene is TRBJ2-5, the V gene TRBV27; the match to TRBD2 covers 12 bases. Germline CDR1 and CDR2: MNHEY and SMNVEV (reference sequence). Losses at the gene ends were 5 bases for V and 5 bases for J; bases not matched to a gene: 9. CDR3 length: 16 residues. CDR3 nucleotides: TGTGCCAGCAGTCCTTATCTAGCGGGAGGGGAGGAGACCCAGTACTTC. This codes for CASSPYLAGGEETQYF.

This sequence joins TRBV11-2 and TRBJ1-3; no clear D. The V gene's germline CDR1 is SGHAT and CDR2 FQNNGV. Trimming stripped 5 bases from V and 4 bases from J, with 6 bases between. The CDR3 loop spans 12 amino acids. This CDR3 reads CASSLPGNTIYF. The CDR3 DNA is TGTGCCAGCAGCCTCCCCGGAAACACCATATATTTT.

The chain carries TRBV12-5 and TRBJ2-1, with TRBD2 matching over 10 bases. This CDR3 has 19 residues. Germline loops: CDR1 LGHNT, CDR2 FRNRAP. V lost 0 bases, J lost 0 bases, and 8 bases stayed unmatched. CDR3 residues: CASGLVGSGGLSSYNEQFF. CDR3 DNA sequence: TGTGCTAGTGGTTTGGTTGGTAGCGGGGGGTTGAGCTCCTACAATGAGCAGTTCTTC. The full variable domain, in which reference TRBV12-5 and TRBJ2-1 provide the parts outside the CDR3, is DARVTQTPRHKVTEMGQEVTMRCQPILGHNTVFWYRQTMMQGLELLAYFRNRAPLDDSGMPKDRFSAEMPDATLATLKIQPSEPRDSAVYFCASGLVGSGGLSSYNEQFFGPGTRLTVL.

The CDR3 bases are TGTGCCAGCAGCTGGAGGGGTTTCCGGGACAGGCCTGGTGGGGACTCTGGAAACACCATATATTTT. This sequence encodes CASSWRGFRDRPGGDSGNTIYF. V gene TRBV7-8 combines with J gene TRBJ1-3; 8 nucleotides align to TRBD1. V lost 4 bases to trimming and J lost 0 bases; unmatched junction nucleotides: 23. This CDR3 contains 22 residues. CDR1 SGHVS and CDR2 FQNEAQ come from the germline V gene. Full variable domain (rest looked up from reference TRBV7-8 and TRBJ1-3): GAGVSQSPRYKVAKRGQDVALRCDPISGHVSLFWYQQALGQGPEFLTYFQNEAQLDKSGLPSDRFFAERPEGSVSTLKIQRTQQEDSAVYLCASSWRGFRDRPGGDSGNTIYFGEGSWLTVV.

The chain has TRBV6-5 and TRBJ1-5, with D possibly TRBD1 on 5 matching bases. CDR3 length: 12 amino acids. V was clipped by 8 bases and J by 0 bases, with 5 bases between them. Germline V gene data show CDR1 as MNHEY and CDR2 as SVGAGI. CDR3 amino acids: CASGHSNQPQHF. The CDR3 DNA reads TGTGCCAGCGGACATAGCAATCAGCCCCAGCATTTT.

The chain uses TRBV6-1 and TRBJ2-1; D might be TRBD1 (5 bases). Trimming shortened V by 10 bases and J by 9 bases, and 10 bases separated the two germline ends. This CDR3 is 10 amino acids long. In germline, CDR1 is MNHNS, CDR2 SASEGT. CDR3 residues: CATLRGEQFF. CDR3 nucleotides: TGTGCCACGTTAAGGGGTGAGCAGTTCTTC.

The chain couples TRBV6-6 to TRBJ1-1; maybe TRBD1 (5 bases). V was clipped by 5 bases and J by 5 bases, with 9 bases between them. The CDR3 is 12 residues long. The germline V gene encodes CDR1 MNHNY and CDR2 SVGAGI (reference sequence). The CDR3 is CASSTGGTEAFF. The CDR3 DNA reads TGTGCCAGCAGTACGGGGGGAACTGAAGCTTTCTTT.

The CDR3 DNA follows: TGCGCCAGCAGCACTGCGGGCGGGAGGTGGGTCCACAATGAGCAGTTCTTC. Residues: CASSTAGGRWVHNEQFF. This sequence joins TRBV4-1 and TRBJ2-1, with TRBD2 matching 8 bases. V dropped 5 bases and J dropped 5; count of bases not matched to a gene: 14. The CDR3 is 17 amino acids. Germline loops: CDR1 MGHRA, CDR2 YSYEKL.

The gene calls are TRBV27 and TRBJ2-2, with D uncertain. The CDR3 extends over 12 amino acids. V was clipped by 2 bases and J by 7 bases, with 5 bases between them. CDR1 is MNHEY, CDR2 SMNVEV, per germline (reference sequence). The CDR3 loop is CASSLRHGELFF. The CDR3 region has the DNA TGTGCCAGCAGTTTACGACACGGGGAGCTGTTTTTT.

The chain is built from TRBV11-2 and TRBJ2-5; 11 nucleotides agree with TRBD2. Germline lookup yields CDR1 SGHAT and CDR2 FQNNGV. V lost 4 bases and J lost 3; bases outside the gene matches: 7. This CDR3 comprises 16 residues. CDR3 nucleotides: TGTGCCAGCAGCTCAACTAGCGGGGGTGGGAAAGAGACCCAGTACTTC. It encodes CASSSTSGGGKETQYF.